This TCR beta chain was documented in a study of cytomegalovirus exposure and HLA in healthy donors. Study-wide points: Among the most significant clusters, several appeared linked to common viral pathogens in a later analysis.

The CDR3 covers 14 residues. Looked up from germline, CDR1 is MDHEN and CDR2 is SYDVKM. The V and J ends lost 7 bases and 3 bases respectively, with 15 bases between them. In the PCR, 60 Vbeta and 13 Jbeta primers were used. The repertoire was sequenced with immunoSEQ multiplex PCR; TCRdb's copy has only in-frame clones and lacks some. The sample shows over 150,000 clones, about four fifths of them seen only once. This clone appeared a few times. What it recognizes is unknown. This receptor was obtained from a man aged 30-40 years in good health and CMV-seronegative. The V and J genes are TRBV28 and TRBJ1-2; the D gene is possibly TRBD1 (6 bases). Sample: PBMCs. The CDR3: CASIVRGRDYGYTF. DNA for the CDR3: TGTGCCAGCATTGTCAGGGGAAGGGACTATGGCTACACCTTC.